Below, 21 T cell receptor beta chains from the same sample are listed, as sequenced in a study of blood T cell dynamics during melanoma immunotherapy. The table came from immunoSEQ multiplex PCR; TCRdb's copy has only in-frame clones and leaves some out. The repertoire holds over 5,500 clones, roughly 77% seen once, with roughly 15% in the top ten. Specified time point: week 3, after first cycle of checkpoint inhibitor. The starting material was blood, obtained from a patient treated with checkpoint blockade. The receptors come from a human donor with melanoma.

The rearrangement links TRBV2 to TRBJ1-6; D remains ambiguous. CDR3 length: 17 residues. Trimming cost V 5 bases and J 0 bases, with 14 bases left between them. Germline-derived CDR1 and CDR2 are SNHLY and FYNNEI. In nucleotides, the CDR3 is TGTGCCAGCAGTTTACGGCCGCGAAACTCCTATAATTCACCCCTCCACTTT. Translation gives CASSLRPRNSYNSPLHF.

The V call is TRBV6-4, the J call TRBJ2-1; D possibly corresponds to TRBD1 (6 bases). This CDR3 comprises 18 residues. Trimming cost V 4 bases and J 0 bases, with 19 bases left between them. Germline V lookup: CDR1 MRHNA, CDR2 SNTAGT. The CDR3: CASSGRGTAQSSYNEQFF. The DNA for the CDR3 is TGTGCCAGCAGTGGAAGGGGGACGGCTCAAAGCTCCTACAATGAGCAGTTCTTC.

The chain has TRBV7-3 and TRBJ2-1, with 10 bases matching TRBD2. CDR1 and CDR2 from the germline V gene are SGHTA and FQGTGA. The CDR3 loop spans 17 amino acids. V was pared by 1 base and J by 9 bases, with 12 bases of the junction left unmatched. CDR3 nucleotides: TGTGCCAGCAGCTTAATTGGGCGGCTAGCGGGGGTGGGTGAGCAGTTCTTC. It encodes CASSLIGRLAGVGEQFF.

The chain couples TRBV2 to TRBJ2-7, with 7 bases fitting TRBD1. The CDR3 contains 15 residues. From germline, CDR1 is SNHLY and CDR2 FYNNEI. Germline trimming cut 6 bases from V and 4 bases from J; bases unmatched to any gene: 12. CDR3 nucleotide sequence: TGTGCCAGCAGCTCCACAGGGGATCTGGCGTACGAGCAGTACTTC. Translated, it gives CASSSTGDLAYEQYF. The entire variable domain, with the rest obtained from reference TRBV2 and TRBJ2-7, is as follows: EPEVTQTPSHQVTQMGQEVILRCVPISNHLYFYWYRQILGQKVEFLVSFYNNEISEKSEIFDDQFSVERPDGSNFTLKIRSTKLEDSAMYFCASSSTGDLAYEQYFGPGTRLTVT.

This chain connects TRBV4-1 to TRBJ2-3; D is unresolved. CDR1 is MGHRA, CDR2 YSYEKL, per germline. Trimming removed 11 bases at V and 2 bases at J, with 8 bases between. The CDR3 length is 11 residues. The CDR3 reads CAPGPTDTQYF. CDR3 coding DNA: TGCGCCCCTGGCCCCACAGATACGCAGTATTTT.

DNA for the CDR3: TGTGCCAGCAGCGTTTCAGCGGGGGCCAGCTCCTACAATGAGCAGTTCTTC. It is translated as CASSVSAGASSYNEQFF. This chain joins TRBV9 and TRBJ2-1; TRBD2 matches 8 bases. After removal of 2 bases from V and 0 bases from J, the junction contained 7 bases not matched to a gene. Germline-derived CDR1 and CDR2 are SGDLS and YYNGEE. The CDR3 totals 17 residues.

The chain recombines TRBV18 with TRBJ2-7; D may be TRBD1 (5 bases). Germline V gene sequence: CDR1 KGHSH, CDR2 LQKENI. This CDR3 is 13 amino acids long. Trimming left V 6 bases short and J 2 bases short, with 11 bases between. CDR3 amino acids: CASSKTGTYEQYF. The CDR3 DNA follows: TGTGCCAGCTCCAAAACAGGAACCTACGAGCAGTACTTC.

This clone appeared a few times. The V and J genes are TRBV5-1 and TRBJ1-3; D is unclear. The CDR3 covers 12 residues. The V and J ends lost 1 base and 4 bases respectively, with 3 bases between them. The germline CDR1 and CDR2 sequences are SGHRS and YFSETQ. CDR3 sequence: CASSLSGNTIYF. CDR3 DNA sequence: TGCGCCAGCAGCTTGTCGGGAAACACCATATATTTT.

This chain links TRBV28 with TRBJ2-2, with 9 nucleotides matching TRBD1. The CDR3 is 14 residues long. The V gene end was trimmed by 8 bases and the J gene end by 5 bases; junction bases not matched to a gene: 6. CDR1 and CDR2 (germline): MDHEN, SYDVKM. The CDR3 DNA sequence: TGTGCCAGCCAGCGGGGACAGGGAACCGGGGAGCTGTTTTTT. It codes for CASQRGQGTGELFF.

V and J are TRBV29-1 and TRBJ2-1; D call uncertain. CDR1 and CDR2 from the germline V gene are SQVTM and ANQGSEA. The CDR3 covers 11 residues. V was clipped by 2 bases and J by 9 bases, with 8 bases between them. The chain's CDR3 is CSVEMGTEQFF. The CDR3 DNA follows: TGCAGCGTTGAAATGGGTACTGAGCAGTTCTTC.

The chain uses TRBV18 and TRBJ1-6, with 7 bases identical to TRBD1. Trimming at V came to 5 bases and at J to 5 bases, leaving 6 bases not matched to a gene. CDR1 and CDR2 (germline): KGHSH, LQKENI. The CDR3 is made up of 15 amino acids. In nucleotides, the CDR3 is TGTGCCAGCTCAAACATCGGACAGGATAATTCACCCCTCCACTTT. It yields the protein CASSNIGQDNSPLHF.

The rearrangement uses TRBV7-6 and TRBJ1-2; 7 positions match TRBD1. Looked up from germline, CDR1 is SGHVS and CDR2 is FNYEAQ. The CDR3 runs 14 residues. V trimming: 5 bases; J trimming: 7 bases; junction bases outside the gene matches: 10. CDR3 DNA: TGTGCCAGCAGCGCCGGACAGGCGCGTGGTGGCTACACCTTC. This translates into CASSAGQARGGYTF. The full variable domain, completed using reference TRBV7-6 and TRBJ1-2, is GAGVSQSPRYKVTKRGQDVALRCDPISGHVSLYWYRQALGQGPEFLTYFNYEAQQDKSGLPNDRFSAERPEGSISTLTIQRTEQRDSAMYRCASSAGQARGGYTFGSGTRLTVV.

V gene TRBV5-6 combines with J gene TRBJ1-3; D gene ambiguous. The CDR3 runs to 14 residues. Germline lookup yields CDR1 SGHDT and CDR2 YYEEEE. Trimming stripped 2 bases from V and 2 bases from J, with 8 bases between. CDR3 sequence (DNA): TGTGCCAGCAGCTTACGGGGTACTGGAAACACCATATATTTT. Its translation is CASSLRGTGNTIYF.

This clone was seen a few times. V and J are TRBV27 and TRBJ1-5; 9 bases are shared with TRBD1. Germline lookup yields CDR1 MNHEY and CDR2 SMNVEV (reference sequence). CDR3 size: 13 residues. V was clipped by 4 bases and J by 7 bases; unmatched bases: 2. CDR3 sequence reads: CASSWTGAQPQHF. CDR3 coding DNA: TGTGCCAGCAGTTGGACAGGGGCCCAGCCCCAGCATTTT.

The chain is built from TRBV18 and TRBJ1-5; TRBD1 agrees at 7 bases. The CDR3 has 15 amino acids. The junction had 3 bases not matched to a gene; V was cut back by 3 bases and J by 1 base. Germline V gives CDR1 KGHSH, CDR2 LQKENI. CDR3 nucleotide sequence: TGTGCCAGCTCACCTGGGACAGCGAGCAATCAGCCCCAGCATTTT. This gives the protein CASSPGTASNQPQHF.

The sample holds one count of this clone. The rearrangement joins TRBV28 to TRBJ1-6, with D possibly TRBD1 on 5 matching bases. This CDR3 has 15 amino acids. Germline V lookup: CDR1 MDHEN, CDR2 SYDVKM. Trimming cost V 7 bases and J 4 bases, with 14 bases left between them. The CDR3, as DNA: TGTGCCAGCACCCGGACCAGGGAATATAATTCACCCCTCCACTTT. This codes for CASTRTREYNSPLHF.

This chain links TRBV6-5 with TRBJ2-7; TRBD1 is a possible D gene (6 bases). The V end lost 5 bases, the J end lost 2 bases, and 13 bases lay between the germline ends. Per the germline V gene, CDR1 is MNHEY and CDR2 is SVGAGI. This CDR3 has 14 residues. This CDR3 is CASSEKDRTYEQYF. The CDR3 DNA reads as TGTGCCAGCAGTGAAAAGGACAGAACCTACGAGCAGTACTTC.

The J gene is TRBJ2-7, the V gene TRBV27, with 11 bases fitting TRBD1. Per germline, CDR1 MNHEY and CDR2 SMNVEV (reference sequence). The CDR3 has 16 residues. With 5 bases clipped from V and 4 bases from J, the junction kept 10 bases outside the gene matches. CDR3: CASSQSGGTGGYEQYF. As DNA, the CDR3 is TGTGCCAGCAGTCAATCGGGCGGGACAGGGGGTTACGAGCAGTACTTC.

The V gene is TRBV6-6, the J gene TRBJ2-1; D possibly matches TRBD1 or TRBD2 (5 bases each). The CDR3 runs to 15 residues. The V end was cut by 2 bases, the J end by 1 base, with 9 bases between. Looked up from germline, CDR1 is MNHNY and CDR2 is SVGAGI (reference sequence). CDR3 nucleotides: TGTGCCAGCAGTTACGGGGGACCTTCCTACAATGAGCAGTTCTTC. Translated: CASSYGGPSYNEQFF.

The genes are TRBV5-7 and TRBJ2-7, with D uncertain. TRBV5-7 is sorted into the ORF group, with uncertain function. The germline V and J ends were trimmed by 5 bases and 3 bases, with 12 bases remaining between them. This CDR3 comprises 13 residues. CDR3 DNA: TGTGCCAGCAGTTACGACCAGGACTACGAGCAGTACTTC. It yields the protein CASSYDQDYEQYF.

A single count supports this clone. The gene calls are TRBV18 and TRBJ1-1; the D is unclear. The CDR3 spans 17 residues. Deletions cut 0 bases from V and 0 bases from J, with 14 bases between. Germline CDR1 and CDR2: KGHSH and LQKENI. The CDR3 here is CASSPPPGIGVNTEAFF. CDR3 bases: TGTGCCAGCTCACCACCCCCGGGTATTGGTGTGAACACTGAAGCTTTCTTT.